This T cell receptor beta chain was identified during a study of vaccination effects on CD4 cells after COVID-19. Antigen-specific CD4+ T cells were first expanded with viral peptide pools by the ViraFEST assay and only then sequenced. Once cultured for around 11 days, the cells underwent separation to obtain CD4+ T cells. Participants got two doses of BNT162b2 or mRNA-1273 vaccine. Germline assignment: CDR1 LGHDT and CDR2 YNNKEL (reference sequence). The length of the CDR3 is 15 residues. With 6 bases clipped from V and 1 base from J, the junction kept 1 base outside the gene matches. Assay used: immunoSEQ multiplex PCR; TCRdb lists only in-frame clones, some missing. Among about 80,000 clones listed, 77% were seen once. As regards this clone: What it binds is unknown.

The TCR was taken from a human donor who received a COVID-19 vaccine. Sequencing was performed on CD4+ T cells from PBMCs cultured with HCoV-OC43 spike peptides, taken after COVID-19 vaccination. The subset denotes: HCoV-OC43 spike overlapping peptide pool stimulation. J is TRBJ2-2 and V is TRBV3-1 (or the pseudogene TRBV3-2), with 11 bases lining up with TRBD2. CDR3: CASRTSGGNTGELFF. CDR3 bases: TGTGCCAGCAGAACTAGCGGGGGGAACACCGGGGAGCTGTTTTTT.